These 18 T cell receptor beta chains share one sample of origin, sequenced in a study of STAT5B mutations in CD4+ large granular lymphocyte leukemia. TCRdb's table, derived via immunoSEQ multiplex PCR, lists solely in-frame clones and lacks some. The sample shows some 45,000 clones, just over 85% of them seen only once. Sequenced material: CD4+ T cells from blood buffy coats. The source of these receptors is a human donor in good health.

CDR3 loop: CAWTGTGKNEQFF. In DNA form, the CDR3 reads TGTGCCTGGACAGGGACAGGGAAGAATGAGCAGTTCTTC. The gene calls are TRBV30 and TRBJ2-1, with 9 bases that match TRBD1. V gave up 4 bases and J gave up 7 bases; unmatched junction bases: 5. The CDR3 is 13 amino acids. Germline V lookup: CDR1 GTSNPN, CDR2 SVGIG (reference sequence).

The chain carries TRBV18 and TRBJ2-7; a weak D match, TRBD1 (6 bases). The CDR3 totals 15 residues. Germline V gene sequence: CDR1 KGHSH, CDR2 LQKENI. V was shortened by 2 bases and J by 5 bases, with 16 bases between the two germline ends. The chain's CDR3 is CASSPRRTASDEQYF. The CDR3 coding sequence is TGTGCCAGCTCACCAAGACGGACAGCCAGCGACGAGCAGTACTTC.

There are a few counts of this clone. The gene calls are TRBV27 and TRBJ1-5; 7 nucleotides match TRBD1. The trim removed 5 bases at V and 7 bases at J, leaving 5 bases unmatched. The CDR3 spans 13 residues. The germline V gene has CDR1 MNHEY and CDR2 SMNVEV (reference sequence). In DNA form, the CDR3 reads TGTGCCAGCAGTGAACAGGGGAGACAGCCCCAGCATTTT. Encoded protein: CASSEQGRQPQHF.

CDR3 protein: CASRFGRNTGELFF. CDR3 DNA sequence: TGTGCCAGCAGATTCGGACGAAACACCGGGGAGCTGTTTTTT. The rearrangement links TRBV7-9 to TRBJ2-2, with D unclear. Germline CDR1 and CDR2: SEHNR and FQNEAQ (reference sequence). Between the trimmed V and J ends, which lost 6 bases and 2 bases, there was a span of 10 bases. The CDR3 covers 14 residues.

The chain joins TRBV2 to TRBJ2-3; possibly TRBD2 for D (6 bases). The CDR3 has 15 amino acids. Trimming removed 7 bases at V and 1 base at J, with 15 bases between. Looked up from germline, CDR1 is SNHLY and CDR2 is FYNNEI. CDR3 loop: CASTGPAGRTDTQYF. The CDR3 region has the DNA TGTGCCAGCACCGGTCCGGCGGGGCGCACAGATACGCAGTATTTT.

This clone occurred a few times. For the CDR3, the DNA is TGTGCCAGCAGCTCAGGACAGGGACTAGGCGAGCAGTACTTC. Protein product: CASSSGQGLGEQYF. This sequence joins TRBV7-6 and TRBJ2-7; tentatively, D is TRBD1 or TRBD2 (8 bases each). CDR1 and CDR2 from the germline V gene are SGHVS and FNYEAQ. V dropped 4 bases and J dropped 6 bases, with 16 bases sitting between them. The CDR3 covers 14 residues. The full variable domain, in which reference TRBV7-6 and TRBJ2-7 provide the parts outside the CDR3, is GAGVSQSPRYKVTKRGQDVALRCDPISGHVSLYWYRQALGQGPEFLTYFNYEAQQDKSGLPNDRFSAERPEGSISTLTIQRTEQRDSAMYRCASSSGQGLGEQYFGPGTRLTVT.

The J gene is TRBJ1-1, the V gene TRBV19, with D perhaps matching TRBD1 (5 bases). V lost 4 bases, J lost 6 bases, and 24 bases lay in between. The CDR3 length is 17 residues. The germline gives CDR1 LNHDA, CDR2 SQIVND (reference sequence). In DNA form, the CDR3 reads TGTGCCAGTAGTAAGGGAGTCAGGGATAGGGTAAGACCTGAAGCTTTCTTT. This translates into CASSKGVRDRVRPEAFF.

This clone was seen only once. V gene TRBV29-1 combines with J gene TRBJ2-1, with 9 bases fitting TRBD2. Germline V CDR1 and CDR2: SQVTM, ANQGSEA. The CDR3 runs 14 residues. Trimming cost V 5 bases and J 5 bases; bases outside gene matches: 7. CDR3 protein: CSVLQREVNNEQFF. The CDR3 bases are TGCAGCGTTTTGCAGCGGGAGGTCAACAATGAGCAGTTCTTC.

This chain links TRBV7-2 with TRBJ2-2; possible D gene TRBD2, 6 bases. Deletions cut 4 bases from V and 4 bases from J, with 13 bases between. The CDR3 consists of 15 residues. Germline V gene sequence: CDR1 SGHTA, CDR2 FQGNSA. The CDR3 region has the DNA TGTGCCAGCAGCTCAAGACTAGGGACCACCGGGGAGCTGTTTTTT. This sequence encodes CASSSRLGTTGELFF.

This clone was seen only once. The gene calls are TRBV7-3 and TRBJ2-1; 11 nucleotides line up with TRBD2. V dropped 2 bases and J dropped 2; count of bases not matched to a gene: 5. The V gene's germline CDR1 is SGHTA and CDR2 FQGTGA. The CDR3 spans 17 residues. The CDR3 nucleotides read TGTGCCAGCAGCTTACTAGCGGGAGGACTACCCTACAATGAGCAGTTCTTC. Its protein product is CASSLLAGGLPYNEQFF. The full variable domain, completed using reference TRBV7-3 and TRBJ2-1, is GAGVSQTPSNKVTEKGKYVELRCDPISGHTALYWYRQSLGQGPEFLIYFQGTGAADDSGLPNDRFFAVRPEGSVSTLKIQRTERGDSAVYLCASSLLAGGLPYNEQFFGPGTRLTVL.

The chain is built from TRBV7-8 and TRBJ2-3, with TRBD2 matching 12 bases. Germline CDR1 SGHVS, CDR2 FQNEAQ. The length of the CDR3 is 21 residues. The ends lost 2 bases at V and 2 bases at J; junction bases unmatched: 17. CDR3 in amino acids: CASSLLRTSGITGLHTDTQYF. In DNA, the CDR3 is TGTGCCAGCAGCTTACTTCGGACTAGCGGGATTACTGGCTTACACACAGATACGCAGTATTTT.

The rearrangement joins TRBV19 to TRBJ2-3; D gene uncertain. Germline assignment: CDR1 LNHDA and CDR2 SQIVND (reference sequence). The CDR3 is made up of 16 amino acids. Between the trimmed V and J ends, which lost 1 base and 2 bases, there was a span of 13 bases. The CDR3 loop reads CASSIGRKQYTDTQYF. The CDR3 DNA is TGTGCCAGTAGTATAGGCCGCAAACAATACACAGATACGCAGTATTTT.

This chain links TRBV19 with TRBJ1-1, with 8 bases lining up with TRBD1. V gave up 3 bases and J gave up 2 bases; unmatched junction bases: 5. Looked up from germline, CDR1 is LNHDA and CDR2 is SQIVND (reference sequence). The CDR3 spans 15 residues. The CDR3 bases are TGTGCCAGTAGTATCGGGACAGGCTTTAACACTGAAGCTTTCTTT. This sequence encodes CASSIGTGFNTEAFF.

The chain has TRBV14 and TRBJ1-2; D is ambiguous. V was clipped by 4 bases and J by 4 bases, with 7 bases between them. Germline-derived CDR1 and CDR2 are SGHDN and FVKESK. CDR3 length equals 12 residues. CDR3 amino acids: CASSPGIYGYTF. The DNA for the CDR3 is TGTGCCAGCAGCCCCGGTATCTATGGCTACACCTTC. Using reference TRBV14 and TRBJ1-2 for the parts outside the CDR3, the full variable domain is EAGVTQFPSHSVIEKGQTVTLRCDPISGHDNLYWYRRVMGKEIKFLLHFVKESKQDESGMPNNRFLAERTGGTYSTLKVQPAELEDSGVYFCASSPGIYGYTFGSGTRLTVV.

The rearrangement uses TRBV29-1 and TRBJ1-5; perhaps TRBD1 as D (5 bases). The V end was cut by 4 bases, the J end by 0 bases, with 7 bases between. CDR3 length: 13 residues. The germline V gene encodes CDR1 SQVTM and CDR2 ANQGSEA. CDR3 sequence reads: CSVGGFSNQPQHF. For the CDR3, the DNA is TGCAGCGTTGGGGGGTTTAGCAATCAGCCCCAGCATTTT.

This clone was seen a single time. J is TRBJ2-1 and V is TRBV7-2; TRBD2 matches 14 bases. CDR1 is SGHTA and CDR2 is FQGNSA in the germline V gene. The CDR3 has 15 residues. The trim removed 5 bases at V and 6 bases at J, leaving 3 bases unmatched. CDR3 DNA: TGTGCCAGCAGCAGGGGGACTAGCGGGAGCAATGAGCAGTTCTTC. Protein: CASSRGTSGSNEQFF. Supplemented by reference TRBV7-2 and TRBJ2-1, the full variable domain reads GAGVSQSPSNKVTEKGKDVELRCDPISGHTALYWYRQSLGQGLEFLIYFQGNSAPDKSGLPSDRFSAERTGGSVSTLTIQRTQQEDSAVYLCASSRGTSGSNEQFFGPGTRLTVL.

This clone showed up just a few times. The CDR3 sequence is CASSLSGMNTEAFF. The CDR3 DNA reads as TGTGCCAGCAGTCTATCCGGGATGAACACTGAAGCTTTCTTT. The chain carries TRBV2 and TRBJ1-1, with D unresolved. Germline V gene sequence: CDR1 SNHLY, CDR2 FYNNEI. CDR3 size: 14 residues. V was shortened by 5 bases and J by 0 bases, with 10 bases between the two germline ends.

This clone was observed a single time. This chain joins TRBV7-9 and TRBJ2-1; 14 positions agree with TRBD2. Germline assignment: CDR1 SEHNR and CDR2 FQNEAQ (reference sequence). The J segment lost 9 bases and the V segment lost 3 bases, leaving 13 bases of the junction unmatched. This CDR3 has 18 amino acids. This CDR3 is CASSFRRITGTSGSEQFF. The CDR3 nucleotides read TGTGCCAGCAGCTTCAGGAGAATTACCGGGACTAGCGGGAGTGAGCAGTTCTTC.